One T cell receptor beta chain is described in this entry. The antigen remains unidentified. The ends were cut back, 3 bases at V and 6 bases at J, with 11 bases in the middle. Per the germline V gene, CDR1 is MGHRA and CDR2 is YSYEKL. The CDR3 totals 13 residues. Measured with immunoSEQ multiplex PCR; TCRdb has only the in-frame clones, and not every one. The sample holds roughly 100,000 clones, approximately 94% seen once. The data were taken from a study of graft-versus-host responses after intestinal transplantation. Across the study: Every one of the recipients received anti-thymocyte globulin induction and afterwards took tacrolimus and steroids for 3 to 4 years. Study-wide results and caveats: High graft-versus-host to host-versus-graft clonal ratios were seen in allografts of patients with graft-donor T cell macrochimerism. Levels of circulating GvH clones at their peak were associated with early post-transplant HvG declines. The marrow of recipients harbored GvH clones, and ileum or blood showed some of them first.

The chain joins TRBV4-1 to TRBJ1-1; tentative D call: TRBD1 (6 bases). The starting material was unstimulated CD8+ T cells sorted from spleen or lymph node cells, obtained before intestinal transplant. The origin of this receptor is a human donor who received an intestinal transplant. CDR3 bases: TGCGCCAGCAGCCAGATGACAGGAGCTGAAGCTTTCTTT. As protein: CASSQMTGAEAFF.